The T cell receptor beta chain under discussion was sequenced for a study of CD8 T cells in ankylosing spondylitis. Notes on the study in general: Disease-linked clones were reportedly significantly enriched in matched ankylosing spondylitis synovial fluid.

MiXCR was run by TCRdb on the 5' RACE reads, yielding one entry per CDR3 protein. The sample has about 200,000 distinct CDR3 sequences, 9.5% to 15% seen once. This clonotype has more than one count but fewer than ten. What it binds is not known. V lost 4 bases and J lost 1, with 4 bases in between. CDR3 length: 11 amino acids. Germline assignment: CDR1 SQVTM and CDR2 ANQGSEA. The sequence was collected from a male donor with ankylosing spondylitis or in good health (not recorded which). What was sequenced was blood, either unsorted or a sorted T cell fraction (not recorded which). This rearrangement joins TRBV29-1 to TRBJ1-1; no definite D call. The CDR3 sequence is CSVVGNTEAFF. CDR3 bases: TGCAGCGTTGTAGGGAACACTGAAGCTTTCTTT.